A selection of T cell receptor beta chains follows, all from one sample in a study of regulatory T cells in long-lasting Graves disease. TCRdb passed the multiplex PCR reads through MiXCR, listing each CDR3 protein once. The sample contains under 250,000 distinct CDR3 sequences, 20% of which appear only once. The specimen was peripheral blood mononuclear cells (PBMCs), collected at new diagnosis, from a patient treated with antithyroid drugs. These receptors were taken from a female donor with Graves disease. Both conserved end residues are part of each CDR3. D genes are given only for firm matches. Some rows have no size entry. The others give once, few or many, or a class for an expanded clone.

D	V	size	J	DNA	CDR3
TRBD1	TRBV2	many	TRBJ2-1	TGTGCCAGCAGTGCGACAGGGACATCCTACAATGAGCAGTTCTTC	CASSATGTSYNEQFF
.	TRBV6-2/TRBV6-3	many	TRBJ2-7	TGTGCCAGCAGTACAAGGACACCATCCTACGAGCAGTACTTC	CASSTRTPSYEQYF
TRBD2	TRBV20-1	.	TRBJ2-7	TGCAGTGCTCTAATCAGCGGGGGGGAGGAGATCGGCGAGCAGTACTTC	CSALISGGEEIGEQYF
.	TRBV6-2/TRBV6-3	.	TRBJ2-7	TGTGCCAGCAACCCGGGACATCCTACCTACGAGCAGTACTTC	CASNPGHPTYEQYF
.	TRBV7-2	many	TRBJ2-7	TGTGCCAGCAGCTTAGCTTCCGGGGGCTCGAAAACCTACGAGCAGTACTTC	CASSLASGGSKTYEQYF
.	TRBV7-2	many	TRBJ2-5	TGTGCCAGCAGCTTAATGGGGTGGCAAGAGACCCAGTACTTC	CASSLMGWQETQYF
.	TRBV20-1	many	TRBJ2-5	TGCAGTGCCTCGCAGGGGGGAGAGACCCAGTACTTC	CSASQGGETQYF
.	TRBV7-9	many	TRBJ1-1	TGTGCCAGCAGCTTAGCGGGTAGAGACGAAGCTTTCTTT	CASSLAGRDEAFF
.	TRBV29-1	.	TRBJ1-2	TGCAGCGTTGCATCCGGGGGACGAGATGGCTACACCTTC	CSVASGGRDGYTF
TRBD1	TRBV20-1	many	TRBJ1-2	TGCAGTGCTAGACACGGGACAGGAGGCTACACCTTC	CSARHGTGGYTF
TRBD1	TRBV6-1	.	TRBJ2-7	TGTGCCAGCAGTGGCTACGGACAGGGCTATTCCTACGAGCAGTACTTC	CASSGYGQGYSYEQYF
.	TRBV7-9	many	TRBJ1-2	TGTGCCAGCAGCGAGGGAGACTATGGCTACACCTTC	CASSEGDYGYTF
.	TRBV18	many	TRBJ1-1	TGTGCCAGCGGGGGGTGGCAGGAGAACACTGAAGCTTTCTTT	CASGGWQENTEAFF
TRBD2	TRBV30	.	TRBJ2-7	TGTGCCTGGAGTGTACCAGTGGGTAGCGGGAGATTTGAGCAGTACTTC	CAWSVPVGSGRFEQYF
TRBD2	TRBV2	many	TRBJ2-5	TGTGCCAGCAGTGAAGAGGTAGCGGGAAACCAAATCCCATACTTC	CASSEEVAGNQIPYF
.	TRBV15	.	TRBJ1-4	TGTGCCACCAGCAGGGGGGGAAATGAAAAACTGTTTTTT	CATSRGGNEKLFF
.	TRBV20-1	.	TRBJ2-2	TGCAGCGTCAGGGGGGCCGGGGAGCTGTTTTTT	CSVRGAGELFF
TRBD1	TRBV27	.	TRBJ1-2	TGTGCCAGCAGTTACGGCAGGGGGATAGCTAACTATGGCTACACCTTC	CASSYGRGIANYGYTF
TRBD2	TRBV7-3	many	TRBJ2-5	TGTGCCAGCAGCCCCGGGGTAGCGGGGGGGCAAGAGACCCAGTACTTC	CASSPGVAGGQETQYF
.	TRBV9	few	TRBJ2-3	TGTGCCTCGGGTGGGCACCCGAGCACAGATACGCAGTATTTT	CASGGHPSTDTQYF
.	TRBV4-1	.	TRBJ1-5	TGCGCCAGCAGCCAAGTCGAGAGGAGCAATCAGCCCCAGCATTTT	CASSQVERSNQPQHF
TRBD1	TRBV20-1	many	TRBJ2-7	TGCAGTGCTAGAGATCCGGGACAGGGGGACTACGAGCAGTACTTC	CSARDPGQGDYEQYF
.	TRBV28	once	TRBJ2-3	TGTGCCGGAGCAGATGGGTCCACAGATACGCAGTATTTT	CAGADGSTDTQYF
TRBD2	TRBV10-3	many	TRBJ2-3	TGTGCCATCAAGGAGGGAAGCGCGGGAGTTATTTCAGATACGCAGTATTTT	CAIKEGSAGVISDTQYF
TRBD1	TRBV20-1	many	TRBJ2-7	TGCAGTGCTAGAGGACAGGGGGCCGAAGTGTACGAGCAGTACTTC	CSARGQGAEVYEQYF
.	TRBV3-1	.	TRBJ2-7	TGTGCCAGCAGCCAAGGGGGTGGAACAGGGTGGTACGAGCAGTACTTC	CASSQGGGTGWYEQYF
.	TRBV9	.	TRBJ2-1	TGTGCCAGCAGCGTAGGAGTCGTCTCCTACAATGAGCAGTTCTTC	CASSVGVVSYNEQFF
.	TRBV19	.	TRBJ2-3	TGTGCCAGTAGCACAGTATCAGCCTTTAGCACAGATACGCAGTATTTT	CASSTVSAFSTDTQYF
TRBD1	TRBV29-1	many	TRBJ2-7	TGCAGCGCCCAACAGGGGGAAGGGTACGAGCAGTACTTC	CSAQQGEGYEQYF
TRBD1	TRBV7-8	.	TRBJ2-7	TGTGCCAGCAGCTTAGCCGGGACAGGGGGTTCTTTAGAGCAGTACTTC	CASSLAGTGGSLEQYF
TRBD2	TRBV5-5	.	TRBJ2-7	TGTGCCAGCAGCACCGGGACTAGCGGATCCGGGCAGTACTTC	CASSTGTSGSGQYF
.	TRBV12-3/TRBV12-4	many	TRBJ2-1	TGTGCCAGCAGTGACAGGAACGAGCAGTTCTTC	CASSDRNEQFF
TRBD2	TRBV10-3	many	TRBJ2-7	TGTGCCATCAGTGAGTCCGGGGCTACTAGCGGGGGTTACTCCTACGAGCAGTACTTC	CAISESGATSGGYSYEQYF
.	TRBV28	many	TRBJ1-2	TGTGCCAGCAGCGACGACACCGCCTATGGCTACACCTTC	CASSDDTAYGYTF
TRBD1	TRBV12-3/TRBV12-4	many	TRBJ2-2	TGTGCCAGCAGCCGGGGACAGATAAACACCGGGGAGCTGTTTTTT	CASSRGQINTGELFF
.	TRBV20-1	many	TRBJ1-2	TGCAGTGCTGGAAAGTCTTATGGCTACACCTTC	CSAGKSYGYTF
.	TRBV27	many	TRBJ2-7	TGTGCCAGCAGTTTATCGTGGGCCGGGGTCTCCTACGAGCAGTACTTC	CASSLSWAGVSYEQYF
.	TRBV7-2	many	TRBJ2-5	TGTGCCAGCAGCTTAGCGGGAGATAGTAAGACCCAGTACTTC	CASSLAGDSKTQYF
TRBD2	TRBV12-3/TRBV12-4	many	TRBJ2-3	TGTGCCAGCAACCGGGGAGCGGGCGGGGGGGGGACGCAGTATTTT	CASNRGAGGGGTQYF
TRBD1	TRBV19	.	TRBJ1-2	TGTGCCAGTAGACCGGGACAGGGGTCGGGGGGCTATGGCTACACCTTC	CASRPGQGSGGYGYTF
.	TRBV11-2	many	TRBJ1-6	TGTGCCAGCAGCGCCCGACAGAATTCACCCCTCCACTTT	CASSARQNSPLHF
.	TRBV28	.	TRBJ1-2	TGTGCCAGCAGTTTTCTAACAGGGACGCCCTATGGCTACACCTTC	CASSFLTGTPYGYTF
.	TRBV5-5	once	TRBJ2-5	TGTGCCAGCAGCCTCCCACCAACCAGGGACATTAGGGAGACCCAGTACTTC	CASSLPPTRDIRETQYF
TRBD2	TRBV10-3	many	TRBJ2-2	TGTGCCATCGGGCGGGAGGCGAACACCGGGGAGCTGTTTTTT	CAIGREANTGELFF
.	TRBV20-1	few	TRBJ1-1	TGCAGTGCTAGAGAAACAGGAGCCACTGAAGCTTTCTTT	CSARETGATEAFF
TRBD1	TRBV10-3	many	TRBJ1-1	TGTGCCATCAGTGAGTCCGGACAGGGATTGAGCACTGAAGCTTTCTTT	CAISESGQGLSTEAFF
TRBD2	TRBV9	.	TRBJ2-3	TGTGCCAGCAGAGCTTCGGGGGGAAGCACAGATACGCAGTATTTT	CASRASGGSTDTQYF
TRBD2	TRBV5-1	many	TRBJ2-7	TGCGCCAGCAGCCCAGGTCTGTCGGGAGGCACCTACGAGCAGTACTTC	CASSPGLSGGTYEQYF
TRBD1	TRBV27	many	TRBJ2-5	TGTGCCAGCAGTTTGCGTGGACAGGGGAATCGGGAGACCCAGTACTTC	CASSLRGQGNRETQYF
.	TRBV4-2	few	TRBJ1-2	TGTGCCAGCAGCCAAGCCCAATATGGCTACACCTTC	CASSQAQYGYTF
TRBD2	TRBV20-1	many	TRBJ2-7	TGCAGCGGTCGGCTAGCGGGACGCTACGAGCAGTACTTC	CSGRLAGRYEQYF
.	TRBV12-5	.	TRBJ1-5	TGTGCTAGTGGACCCGACAGAAGCAATCAGCCCCAGCATTTT	CASGPDRSNQPQHF
.	TRBV19	.	TRBJ2-1	TGTGCCAGTAGTGCCAAGTCCGGGACACCGCTTTACAATGAGCAGTCCTTC	CASSAKSGTPLYNEQSF
TRBD1	TRBV6-1	.	TRBJ1-1	TGTGCCAGCAGTGAGACAGGGGGCAAGACTGAAGCTTTCTTT	CASSETGGKTEAFF
.	TRBV6-4	.	TRBJ2-1	TGTGCCAGCAGTGTCGGACCATACAATGAGCAGTTCTTC	CASSVGPYNEQFF
.	TRBV20-1	many	TRBJ1-2	TGCAGTGCTGGAGATGGCTACACCTTC	CSAGDGYTF
TRBD1	TRBV6-1	many	TRBJ1-6	TGTGCCAGCAATCTCCGGGACAGGGCTTCACCCCTCCACTTT	CASNLRDRASPLHF
.	TRBV18	many	TRBJ1-5	TGTGCCAGCTCGCTCCAGGGTCCCAATCAGCCCCAGCATTTT	CASSLQGPNQPQHF
.	TRBV14	.	TRBJ2-3	TGTGCCAGCAGCCTGTTAGAATACGGCACAGATACGCAGTATTTT	CASSLLEYGTDTQYF
.	TRBV9	many	TRBJ1-6	TGTGCCAGCAGCACAGAAAATTCACCCCTCCACTTT	CASSTENSPLHF